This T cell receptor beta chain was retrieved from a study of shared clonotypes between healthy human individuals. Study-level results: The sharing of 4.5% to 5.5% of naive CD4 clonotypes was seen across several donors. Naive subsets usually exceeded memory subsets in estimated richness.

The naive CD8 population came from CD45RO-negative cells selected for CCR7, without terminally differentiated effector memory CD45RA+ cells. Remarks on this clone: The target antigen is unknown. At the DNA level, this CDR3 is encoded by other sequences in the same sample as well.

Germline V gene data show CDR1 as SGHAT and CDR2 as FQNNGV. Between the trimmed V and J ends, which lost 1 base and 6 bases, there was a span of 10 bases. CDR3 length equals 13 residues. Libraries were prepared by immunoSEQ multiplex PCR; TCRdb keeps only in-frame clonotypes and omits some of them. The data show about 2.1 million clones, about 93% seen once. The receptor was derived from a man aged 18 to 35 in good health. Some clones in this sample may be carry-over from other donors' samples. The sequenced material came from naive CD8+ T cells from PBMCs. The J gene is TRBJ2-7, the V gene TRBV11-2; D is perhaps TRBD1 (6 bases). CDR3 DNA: TGTGCCAGCAGCTTAGTGTCCAGGGGCGAGCAGTACTTC. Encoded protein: CASSLVSRGEQYF.